This is a list of T cell receptor beta chains from one sample in a study of shared clonotypes between healthy human individuals. TCRdb's table, derived via immunoSEQ multiplex PCR, lists solely in-frame clones and lacks some. The sample has around 440,000 clones, approximately 80% seen once. Sample: PBMCs. Receptors originate from a woman in her thirties or forties in good health. Some clones in this sample may be carry-over from other donors' samples. CDR3s include the opening cysteine and the closing phenylalanine or tryptophan. A D gene is named only where the DNA matches it firmly.

>TRBV6-5|TRBJ1-5|NA
CASSYSGDNQPQHF
>TRBV18|TRBJ1-2|TRBD1
CASSPWGQGGNYGYTF
>TRBV19|TRBJ1-1|NA
CASSIWERSTEAFF
>TRBV30|TRBJ2-7|NA
CAWSEGGTLSYEQYF
>TRBV29-1|TRBJ2-7|TRBD1
CSVTQGITYEQYF
>TRBV4-2|TRBJ2-6|NA
CASSQDQSSGANVLTF
>TRBV28|TRBJ2-2|NA
CASSLTTSSDTGELFF
>TRBV4-1|TRBJ2-1|NA
CASSPEGSTSSYNEQFF
>TRBV28|TRBJ1-4|NA
CASSPGQTNEKLFF
>TRBV13|TRBJ2-7|TRBD1
CASSRTGTDSREQYF
>TRBV12-5|TRBJ2-7|NA
CASGLDPGWAYEQYF
>TRBV2|TRBJ1-1|NA
CASSEAGPPTGTTEAFF
>TRBV5-4|TRBJ1-5|NA
CASSFEYRVGDNQPQHF
>TRBV30|TRBJ2-3|NA
CAWTLSWTDTQYF
>TRBV5-4|TRBJ2-1|TRBD2
CASSLPTSGSYNEQFF
>TRBV11-2|TRBJ2-7|NA
CASSLVVYEQYF
>TRBV27|TRBJ2-1|TRBD2
CASSSPTHARGSYNEQFF
>TRBV28|TRBJ2-3|NA
CASSSPPRYTDTQYF
>TRBV29-1|TRBJ2-6|TRBD1
CSAVGRGSGANVLTF
>TRBV12-2|TRBJ1-2|NA
CASRFDRLRGVAYGYTF
>TRBV5-4|TRBJ2-7|TRBD2
CASSLKTSGVDEQYF
>TRBV5-1|TRBJ2-1|TRBD2
CASSERAGGDNEQFF
>TRBV5-4|TRBJ1-4|TRBD1
CASSLGDRATEKLFF
>TRBV4-1|TRBJ2-5|NA
CASSHVRETQYF
>TRBV5-8|TRBJ2-3|NA
CASSLGADTDTQYF
>TRBV2|TRBJ2-3|TRBD1
CASSLRQGAATQYF
>TRBV28|TRBJ2-3|TRBD2
CASRGAGGGTDTQYF
>TRBV19|TRBJ2-5|NA
CASSPTRASAETQYF
>TRBV2|TRBJ2-1|TRBD2
CASRGLAEYNEQFF
>TRBV28|TRBJ1-2|NA
CASSINGTPFGYTF
>TRBV2|TRBJ2-6|NA
CASSERSSGANVLTF
>TRBV9|TRBJ2-2|NA
CASSPSTAEGNTGELLF
>TRBV18|TRBJ2-1|NA
CASSPPVLGDNEQFF
>TRBV10-3|TRBJ2-7|TRBD1
CAISPGTDYEQYF
>TRBV18|TRBJ2-7|NA
CASSATQGPSYEQYF
>TRBV7-9|TRBJ1-2|NA
CASIAVGGGYTF
>TRBV14|TRBJ1-1|NA
CASTGAGRTEAFF
>TRBV13|TRBJ2-3|NA
CASSLLTDTQYF
>TRBV7-9|TRBJ1-1|NA
CASSPRSGQEAFF
>TRBV29-1|TRBJ2-2|TRBD2
CSVRRESTGELFF
>TRBV25-1|TRBJ1-1|NA
CASSERISNTEAFF
>TRBV11-3|TRBJ2-1|TRBD1
CASSSQGLNEQFF
>TRBV9|TRBJ2-1|NA
CASSVGGSGDNEQFF
>TRBV5-1|TRBJ2-2|NA
CASSLGQLTGELFF